The rows below give T cell receptor beta chains drawn from one sample of a study of CD8+ T cells in alopecia areata. Measured with immunoSEQ multiplex PCR; TCRdb has only the in-frame clones, and not every one. The sample holds hundreds of thousands of clones, about three fifths seen once. The sequences come from CD4+ T cells sorted from blood, collected between weeks 51 and 52, from a patient treated with tofacitinib. These receptor sequences come from a human donor with alopecia areata. The CDR3 runs from the conserved cysteine through the conserved F or W. D genes are given only for firm matches. The listing skips clone size in some rows; elsewhere it reads once, few, many or a size class.

V,D,size,J,length,DNA,CDR3
TRBV11-2,TRBD1,NA,TRBJ2-2,16,TGTGCCAGCAGCCGCGGCAAGGGGGCGTACACCGGGGAGCTGTTTTTT,CASSRGKGAYTGELFF
TRBV6-5,TRBD2,NA,TRBJ2-1,14,TGTGCCAGCAAGCCCGGCGGGGGGCGGGATGAGCAGTTCTTC,CASKPGGGRDEQFF
TRBV7-2,NA,NA,TRBJ1-5,15,TGTGCCAGCAGCAAGACAGGATTGAACAATCAGCCCCAGCATTTT,CASSKTGLNNQPQHF
TRBV7-9,TRBD2,NA,TRBJ2-3,14,TGTGCCAGCAGCCCGGGGACTAGCGGAGATACGCAGTATTTT,CASSPGTSGDTQYF
TRBV27,NA,NA,TRBJ2-7,13,TGTGCCAGCAGTTCAAGCACAGGGCCCGAGCAGTACTTC,CASSSSTGPEQYF
TRBV2,TRBD1,NA,TRBJ2-7,15,TGTGCCAGCACCCTGGACAGGACCTACTCCTACGAGCAGTACTTC,CASTLDRTYSYEQYF
TRBV27,NA,few,TRBJ1-5,14,TGTGCCAGCAGTATAGGGAGCGGGAATCAGCCCCAGCATTTT,CASSIGSGNQPQHF
TRBV30,NA,NA,TRBJ2-1,11,TGTGCCTTGGAACCAGGGCACGAGCAGTTCTTC,CALEPGHEQFF
TRBV30,NA,few,TRBJ1-2,13,TGTGCCTGGAGTAGTGGGCAGGGGACGGCGTACACCTTC,CAWSSGQGTAYTF
TRBV6-5,NA,NA,TRBJ2-7,12,TGTGCCAGCAGTGACAGTACCTACGAGCAGTACTTC,CASSDSTYEQYF
TRBV30,TRBD2,once,TRBJ2-1,16,TGTGCCTGGGATAGAACGCAAGGCGGGGGGGCACATGAGCAGTTCTTC,CAWDRTQGGGAHEQFF
TRBV6-1,NA,few,TRBJ1-1,12,TGTGCCAGCAAGGCAGCTTGGACTGAAGCTTTCTTT,CASKAAWTEAFF
TRBV11-1,TRBD1,NA,TRBJ2-2,17,TGTGCCAGCAGCCCTCCGGGACAGGGGATGAACACCGGGGAGCTGTTTTTT,CASSPPGQGMNTGELFF
TRBV30,NA,few,TRBJ1-5,14,TGTGCCTGGAGTGGCGCGGGTCTGGGTCAGCCCCAGCATTTT,CAWSGAGLGQPQHF
TRBV6-1,TRBD1,NA,TRBJ1-2,12,TGTGCCAGCAGTACGACAGGGAATGGCTACACCTTC,CASSTTGNGYTF
TRBV5-6,NA,few,TRBJ2-1,16,TGTGCCAGCAGCCGTGACAGGACCCAAGGGGCCAATGAGCAGTTCTTC,CASSRDRTQGANEQFF
TRBV10-3,NA,once,TRBJ2-7,15,TGTGCCATCAGTGAACAGGAGGGGGCCATGTACGAGCAGTACTTC,CAISEQEGAMYEQYF
TRBV2,TRBD1,NA,TRBJ1-6,16,TGTGCCAGCAGTGAGCGGACAGGGCCACGTAATTCACCCCTCCACTTT,CASSERTGPRNSPLHF
TRBV2,TRBD1,few,TRBJ2-5,16,TGTGCCAGCAGTCTACAGGGGGCGCGGCCAGAGGAGACCCAGTACTTC,CASSLQGARPEETQYF
TRBV5-1,NA,NA,TRBJ2-7,14,TGCGCCAGCAGCTTTAAGGGGCCGAACTACGAGCAGTACTTC,CASSFKGPNYEQYF
TRBV27,TRBD1,NA,TRBJ2-1,14,TGTGCCAGCAGTACATACAGGGGAAACAATGAGCAGTTCTTC,CASSTYRGNNEQFF
TRBV30,NA,NA,TRBJ1-6,11,TGTGCCTGGACCGTTGGGTCACCCCTCCACTTT,CAWTVGSPLHF
TRBV30,TRBD2,NA,TRBJ2-5,15,TGTGCCTGGAGTTGGAGCGGGGGGGCCCAAGAGACCCAGTACTTC,CAWSWSGGAQETQYF
TRBV11-2,NA,few,TRBJ2-2,16,TGTGCCAGCAGCTTAGGACAGAGGAAGAACACCGGGGAGCTGTTTTTT,CASSLGQRKNTGELFF
TRBV11-2,NA,NA,TRBJ2-7,15,TGTGCCAGCAGCTTAGGTCTAGGACAGCCCTACGAGCAGTACTTC,CASSLGLGQPYEQYF
TRBV10-3,NA,NA,TRBJ1-2,13,TGTGCCATCACCTCCGGGAGGTTGGATGGCTACACCTTC,CAITSGRLDGYTF
TRBV7-2,TRBD2,few,TRBJ2-7,15,TGTGCCAGCAGCTCCCTAGCGGGGGGGCCCTACGAGCAGTACTTC,CASSSLAGGPYEQYF
TRBV6-5,TRBD1,NA,TRBJ1-6,15,TGTGCCAGCAGACCACAGGGGTCAATTAATTCACCCCTCCACTTT,CASRPQGSINSPLHF
TRBV11-2,TRBD2,few,TRBJ2-1,14,TGTGCCAGCAGCCCGGGGGGCTCCTACAATGAGCAGTTCTTC,CASSPGGSYNEQFF
TRBV4-1,NA,NA,TRBJ1-6,14,TGCGCCAGCAGCCCGTCCGGGGCCAGTTCACCCCTCCACTTT,CASSPSGASSPLHF
TRBV29-1,TRBD2,NA,TRBJ2-5,12,TGCAGCGCCGCGAGCGGGGAAGAGACCCAGTACTTC,CSAASGEETQYF
TRBV25-1,NA,few,TRBJ2-6,15,TGTGCCAGCAGTGAAGGGCAAACTGGGGCCAACGTCCTGACTTTC,CASSEGQTGANVLTF
TRBV30,TRBD1,NA,TRBJ2-7,14,TGTGCCTGGAGTGTACAGGGGGCGTTTTACGAGCAGTACTTC,CAWSVQGAFYEQYF
TRBV29-1,NA,NA,TRBJ1-2,13,TGCAGCGTTGAGGGGGACAACACTGGGGGCTACACCTTC,CSVEGDNTGGYTF
TRBV30,NA,NA,TRBJ2-1,11,TGTGCCTGGAAGCAGAGAAATGAGCAGTTCTTC,CAWKQRNEQFF
TRBV4-2,TRBD1,NA,TRBJ2-3,16,TGTGCCAGCAGCCAAGGCGGGACAGGGGGTATTGATACGCAGTATTTT,CASSQGGTGGIDTQYF